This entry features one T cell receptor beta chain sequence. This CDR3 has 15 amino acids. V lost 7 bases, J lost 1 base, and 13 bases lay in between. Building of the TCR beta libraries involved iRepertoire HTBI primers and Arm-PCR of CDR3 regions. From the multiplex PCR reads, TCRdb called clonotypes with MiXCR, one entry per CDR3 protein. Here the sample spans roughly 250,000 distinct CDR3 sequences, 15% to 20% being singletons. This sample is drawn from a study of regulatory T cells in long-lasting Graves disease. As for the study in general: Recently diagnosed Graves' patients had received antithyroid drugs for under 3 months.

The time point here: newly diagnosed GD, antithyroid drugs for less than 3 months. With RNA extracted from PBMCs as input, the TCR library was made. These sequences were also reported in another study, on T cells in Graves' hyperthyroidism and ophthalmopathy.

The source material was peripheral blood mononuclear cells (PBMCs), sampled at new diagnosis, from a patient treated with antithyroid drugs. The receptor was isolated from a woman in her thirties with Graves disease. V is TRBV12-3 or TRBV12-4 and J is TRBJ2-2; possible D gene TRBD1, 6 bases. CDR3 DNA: TGTGCCAGCACCCCTACAGGGTTGAACACCGGGGAGCTGTTTTTT. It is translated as CASTPTGLNTGELFF.